The 25 T cell receptor beta chains presented below share a single source sample, sequenced in a study of shared T cell receptors in the human thymus. The method was immunoSEQ multiplex PCR; TCRdb's version includes in-frame clones alone and lacks a portion of them. This table holds under 700,000 clones, around 78% found once. The data were also submitted as part of a second study, on human thymus T cells.

The sequenced sample consisted of thymocytes. The receptors were gathered from a boy less than two years old with a congenital heart defect.

This rearrangement joins TRBV2 to TRBJ2-3; 7 nucleotides line up with TRBD1. CDR3 length equals 15 residues. The V segment lost 6 bases and the J segment 2 bases; nucleotides outside the gene matches: 8. CDR1 SNHLY and CDR2 FYNNEI come from the germline V gene. The CDR3 protein is CASRGRGPDTDTQYF. The CDR3 DNA reads TGTGCCAGCAGGGGAAGGGGGCCTGACACAGATACGCAGTATTTT. The variable domain in full, completed from reference TRBV2 and TRBJ2-3, reads EPEVTQTPSHQVTQMGQEVILRCVPISNHLYFYWYRQILGQKVEFLVSFYNNEISEKSEIFDDQFSVERPDGSNFTLKIRSTKLEDSAMYFCASRGRGPDTDTQYFGPGTRLTVL.

This clone was observed a single time. V gene TRBV10-2 combines with J gene TRBJ1-4, with D perhaps TRBD1 (6 bases). Trimming cost V 2 bases and J 8 bases, with 18 bases left between them. Germline V CDR1 and CDR2: WSHSY, SAAADI. The CDR3 loop spans 16 amino acids. The CDR3 reads CASSEVHGGPREKLFF. CDR3 DNA: TGCGCCAGCAGTGAGGTCCACGGGGGGCCCAGGGAAAAACTGTTTTTT.

The V and J genes are TRBV7-9 and TRBJ2-5; 7 bases line up with TRBD2. There are 16 residues in the CDR3. V shed 1 base and J 1 base; nucleotides not matched to a gene: 6. Germline lookup yields CDR1 SEHNR and CDR2 FQNEAQ (reference sequence). This CDR3 reads CASSLGGGGSQETQYF. The CDR3 coding sequence is TGTGCCAGCAGCTTAGGCGGGGGAGGGTCCCAAGAGACCCAGTACTTC.

A single count supports this clone. The V and J genes are TRBV5-5 and TRBJ2-7; 9 positions match TRBD2. V lost 0 bases and J lost 2; bases outside the gene matches: 0. CDR1 is SGHKS, CDR2 YYEKEE, per germline (reference sequence). CDR3 length equals 14 residues. In DNA, the CDR3 is TGTGCCAGCAGCTTGGGCGGGAGGGCCTACGAGCAGTACTTC. Protein: CASSLGGRAYEQYF.

The CDR3 sequence is CASSPLDNSGPFSYEQYF. As DNA, the CDR3 is TGTGCCAGCAGCCCTTTAGATAATAGCGGGCCCTTCTCCTACGAGCAGTACTTC. V and J are TRBV9 and TRBJ2-7; 7 bases are a match to TRBD2. The germline CDR1 and CDR2 sequences are SGDLS and YYNGEE. This CDR3 is built from 18 residues. Germline trimming cut 4 bases from V and 0 bases from J; bases unmatched to any gene: 16.

The rearrangement uses TRBV27 and TRBJ2-7, with D possibly matching TRBD1 (5 bases). The CDR3 is made up of 15 amino acids. Germline CDR1 MNHEY, CDR2 SMNVEV (reference sequence). V was trimmed by 4 bases and J by 4 bases, leaving 17 bases between them. This chain's CDR3 is CASSYSRAGWYEQYF. For the CDR3, the DNA is TGTGCCAGCAGTTATAGTCGGGCAGGGTGGTACGAGCAGTACTTC.

CDR3 in amino acids: CAISGPGGPYEQYF. In DNA, the CDR3 is TGTGCCATCAGTGGGCCGGGAGGGCCTTACGAGCAGTACTTC. The V and J genes are TRBV10-3 and TRBJ2-7, with 8 positions matching TRBD2. Germline trimming cut 4 bases from V and 4 bases from J; bases unmatched to any gene: 6. The length of the CDR3 is 14 residues. The germline gives CDR1 ENHRY, CDR2 SYGVKD.

This rearrangement joins TRBV28 to TRBJ1-1; TRBD1 agrees at 11 bases. Unmatched junction bases numbered 2, after V lost 2 bases and J lost 3 bases. The CDR3 has 15 residues. Looked up from germline, CDR1 is MDHEN and CDR2 is SYDVKM. The CDR3 is CASSLGTGGDTEAFF. CDR3 in DNA: TGTGCCAGCAGTTTAGGGACAGGGGGGGACACTGAAGCTTTCTTT.

The gene calls are TRBV5-4 and TRBJ2-3; tentative D call: TRBD2 (6 bases). This CDR3 comprises 18 residues. Germline V gene sequence: CDR1 SGHNT, CDR2 YYREEE (reference sequence). V was pared by 4 bases and J by 1 base, with 22 bases between. The CDR3 DNA follows: TGTGCCAGCAGCCCTCCCTCCCCAGCGGAGGGTGGCACAGATACGCAGTATTTT. It is translated as CASSPPSPAEGGTDTQYF. The variable domain in full, with the rest retrieved from reference TRBV5-4 and TRBJ2-3, is ETGVTQSPTHLIKTRGQQVTLRCSSQSGHNTVSWYQQALGQGPQFIFQYYREEENGRGNFPPRFSGLQFPNYSSELNVNALELDDSALYLCASSPPSPAEGGTDTQYFGPGTRLTVL.

V is TRBV9 and J is TRBJ2-2; the D is unclear. Germline values: CDR1 SGDLS, CDR2 YYNGEE. With 3 bases removed from V and 4 bases from J, the gap between germline ends came to 7 bases. There are 13 residues in the CDR3. The CDR3 loop is CASSADITGELFF. In DNA, the CDR3 is TGTGCCAGCAGCGCCGACATCACCGGGGAGCTGTTTTTT. Full variable domain (outside the CDR3, taken from reference TRBV9 and TRBJ2-2): DSGVTQTPKHLITATGQRVTLRCSPRSGDLSVYWYQQSLDQGLQFLIQYYNGEERAKGNILERFSAQQFPDLHSELNLSSLELGDSALYFCASSADITGELFFGEGSRLTVL.

The rearrangement uses TRBV4-1 and TRBJ2-7; D ambiguous. The CDR3 is 15 residues long. Trimming stripped 0 bases from V and 2 bases from J, with 11 bases between. Per germline, CDR1 MGHRA and CDR2 YSYEKL. CDR3 nucleotides: TGCGCCAGCAGCCAAGAATCTCGGAGACCCTACGAGCAGTACTTC. Its translation is CASSQESRRPYEQYF.

Here the CDR3 DNA reads TGTGCCAGCGCTACTGGACTAGAAGAGACCCAGTACTTC. Its translation is CASATGLEETQYF. V usage is TRBV25-1 and J usage is TRBJ2-5; 7 nucleotides match TRBD2. The V gene end was trimmed by 8 bases and the J gene end by 3 bases; junction bases not matched to a gene: 6. Germline V gene data show CDR1 as MGHDK and CDR2 as SYGVNS. The CDR3 contains 13 residues.

The chain carries TRBV7-2 and TRBJ1-5; tentative D call: TRBD1 (5 bases). This CDR3 has 15 amino acids. Germline values: CDR1 SGHTA, CDR2 FQGNSA. The V end was cut by 1 base, the J end by 4 bases, with 11 bases between. The CDR3 DNA follows: TGTGCCAGCAGCTTAGGCGGGACGGCGAATCAGCCCCAGCATTTT. Translated: CASSLGGTANQPQHF.

The V gene is TRBV5-6, the J gene TRBJ1-5; D unclear. Looked up from germline, CDR1 is SGHDT and CDR2 is YYEEEE. CDR3 size: 14 residues. V lost 4 bases and J 4 bases, leaving 12 bases between the germline ends. The CDR3 loop reads CASSLSSGNQPQHF. The CDR3, as DNA: TGTGCCAGCAGCCTGTCTAGTGGGAATCAGCCCCAGCATTTT.

The genes are TRBV6-5 and TRBJ1-1; D possibly corresponds to TRBD1 (6 bases). CDR1 is MNHEY, CDR2 SVGAGI, per germline. V lost 2 bases, J lost 1 base, and 11 bases lay in between. The CDR3 has 15 amino acids. CDR3 nucleotides: TGTGCCAGCAGTTACGGGGGGGCGGGGAACACTGAAGCTTTCTTT. Translating it yields CASSYGGAGNTEAFF.

In this sample, this clone turned up a few times. This chain connects TRBV30 to TRBJ2-3; 8 bases align to TRBD1. The ends lost 1 base at V and 6 bases at J; junction bases unmatched: 9. This CDR3 comprises 15 residues. From germline, CDR1 is GTSNPN and CDR2 SVGIG (reference sequence). The CDR3 nucleotides read TGTGCCTGGAGTGCCCCGGGCAGGGGGCGGGATACGCAGTATTTT. It encodes CAWSAPGRGRDTQYF.

The gene calls are TRBV5-1 and TRBJ2-3, with D hard to call. Germline V gene data show CDR1 as SGHRS and CDR2 as YFSETQ. The V and J ends lost 4 bases and 0 bases respectively, with 15 bases between them. The CDR3 has 16 amino acids. In DNA, the CDR3 is TGCGCCAGCAGCGTTAATGGCGGCCCAAGCACAGATACGCAGTATTTT. Translated: CASSVNGGPSTDTQYF.

V usage is TRBV11-2 and J usage is TRBJ2-2, with 11 positions matching TRBD2. This CDR3 comprises 17 residues. Trimming cost V 5 bases and J 0 bases; bases outside gene matches: 5. The germline CDR1 and CDR2 sequences are SGHAT and FQNNGV. The DNA of the CDR3 is TGTGCCAGCAGCCCGGGGACTAGCGGAACGAACACCGGGGAGCTGTTTTTT. This translates into CASSPGTSGTNTGELFF.

The gene calls are TRBV18 and TRBJ2-1; 8 bases match TRBD2. J was trimmed by 1 base and V by 1 base; bases with no gene match: 3. Germline CDR1 and CDR2: KGHSH and LQKENI. The CDR3 contains 16 residues. CDR3 protein: CASSPRAGESYNEQFF. The CDR3 region has the DNA TGTGCCAGCTCACCACGAGCGGGAGAATCCTACAATGAGCAGTTCTTC.

The J gene is TRBJ2-1, the V gene TRBV28, with a possible D match to TRBD1 (7 bases). The CDR3 extends over 16 amino acids. Germline V gene sequence: CDR1 MDHEN, CDR2 SYDVKM. Deletions cut 4 bases from V and 4 bases from J, with 17 bases between. CDR3 in amino acids: CASSSSGSGGYNEQFF. CDR3 nucleotides: TGTGCCAGCAGTTCCTCGGGTTCAGGGGGGTACAATGAGCAGTTCTTC.

The chain links TRBV6-1 to TRBJ2-7; tentatively, D is TRBD1 (6 bases). With 7 bases removed from V and 1 base from J, the gap between germline ends came to 11 bases. This CDR3 has 13 residues. In germline, CDR1 is MNHNS, CDR2 SASEGT. The CDR3 DNA sequence: TGTGCCAGCATCGAGAGGGGGTCCTACGAGCAGTACTTC. This translates into CASIERGSYEQYF.

This clone was observed a few times. This chain links TRBV5-1 with TRBJ1-1; D not resolved. Per the germline V gene, CDR1 is SGHRS and CDR2 is YFSETQ. Trimming stripped 0 bases from V and 1 base from J, with 7 bases between. CDR3 length: 14 residues. Here the CDR3 reads CASSLGGTNTEAFF. As DNA, the CDR3 is TGCGCCAGCAGCTTGGGCGGTACGAACACTGAAGCTTTCTTT.

The V and J genes are TRBV29-1 and TRBJ2-3; 16 positions match TRBD2. CDR3 size: 17 residues. V lost 6 bases, J lost 3 bases, and 9 bases stayed unmatched. Germline V CDR1 and CDR2: SQVTM, ANQGSEA. CDR3 sequence (DNA): TGCAGCGTCTTAGGGACTAGCGGGAGGGCAGGGACAGATACGCAGTATTTT. Translation gives CSVLGTSGRAGTDTQYF.

The chain is built from TRBV4-3 and TRBJ2-1; D may be TRBD2 (6 bases). CDR1 is LGHNA and CDR2 is YSLEER in the germline V gene. The CDR3 loop spans 17 amino acids. Trimming left V 4 bases short and J 0 bases short, with 16 bases between. The CDR3 here is CASSPVRPRDSYNEQFF. In nucleotides, the CDR3 is TGCGCCAGCAGCCCAGTTAGGCCGCGGGACTCCTACAATGAGCAGTTCTTC.

This chain links TRBV5-1 with TRBJ2-7; 9 bases agree with TRBD1. V lost 3 bases to trimming and J lost 2 bases; unmatched junction nucleotides: 6. CDR3 length: 15 amino acids. Germline CDR1 SGHRS, CDR2 YFSETQ. The CDR3 sequence is CASSSRDRDTYEQYF. In DNA, the CDR3 is TGCGCCAGCAGCTCCCGGGACAGGGATACCTACGAGCAGTACTTC.